This T cell receptor (beta chain) is drawn from a study of T cells in Graves' hyperthyroidism and ophthalmopathy (dated by TCRdb to about 2019). With respect to the entire study: Peripheral blood was sampled at the time of initial diagnosis, prior to any treatment. To identify TCR V-J signatures that set the groups apart, the researchers used a discovery cohort of 100 patients, made up of about 44 with Graves' ophthalmopathy and some 55 with stable Graves' hyperthyroidism. An independent validation cohort of around 19 hyperthyroidism patients and 15 or so patients who later progressed to ophthalmopathy tested prospective prediction of ophthalmopathy. For training and testing, the 80 to 100 patients in the discovery cohort were randomly divided in a 7:3 ratio. In addition, the study compared T-cell repertoires in thyroid tissue and in blood from about six Graves' hyperthyroidism patients. Following sampling, methimazole starting at 30 mg daily was given to hyperthyroidism patients, and high-dose intravenous methylprednisolone was given to ophthalmopathy patients. According to the paper, TCR Vbeta CDR3 sequencing was carried out on 120 to 150 peripheral blood samples, which came from some 41 ophthalmopathy, 80 or so hyperthyroidism and roughly 17 progressor patients. The study at large found these results: In validation, the model predicted progression to ophthalmopathy a median of approximately 6.3 months before onset, with approximately 68% sensitivity and 72.22% specificity. No statistical method was used to fix the sample size in advance, and group allocation was not hidden from the investigators. Blood samples also contained most of the expanded thyroid clonotypes (frequency above 0.001), which suggests that blood repertoires may reflect thyroid immune responses. Ophthalmopathy was separated from stable hyperthyroidism by a 13 V-J signature model, with about 86% sensitivity and 81% to 82% specificity obtained in cross-validation and 80%/75% obtained in testing.

TCR beta CDR3 regions were amplified from RNA transcripts. The first round of RT-PCR for the TCR CDR3 was performed with the HTBI primer set and the Qiagen OneStep RT-PCR kit. The libraries were constructed in a second round of multiplex PCR and then size-selected and purified. Libraries were sequenced paired-end with 100 bp reads on an Illumina HiSeq2000. The original methods were these. SOAPnuke was used to process the raw data, with reads discarded if the reads contained adapters or uncalled bases, had a mean Phred below 15, or lacked an exact constant-primer or identifier match. High-quality paired reads were merged using COPE v1.2.5, and each unique nucleotide sequence was defined as a clonotype. MiTCR v1.1 was used to align clonotypes to the IMGT TRBV, TRBD and TRBJ reference segments. The analysis was restricted to V-J combinations with a frequency above 0.0001, which together covered 99.2% of the repertoires. A TCS score was defined as the ratio of F50 (clonal expansion) to E x V (chaos), with BLOSUM62-based TCRdist applied between CDR3 peptides within each V-J. Welch's t-statistics and random forest reduced roughly 530 V-J features to 13, which were used in a naive Bayes classifier (R e1071). The similarity between thyroid and blood repertoires was quantified using the Morisita-Horn index. TCRdb trimmed public reads at Q25 via fastp, called clones via MiXCR and kept in-frame beta chains. Every distinct CDR3 protein forms one entry, paired with its most common genes and DNA. For this entry, the V and J calls and clone size follow TCRdb and not the study's own pipeline. The sample profile shows 45,000 to 60,000 distinct CDR3 sequences; 40% to 55% of them were found once. Together, the top ten hold around 12% of the sample.

This clonotype was detected ten times or more. What this receptor recognizes is not known. No base quality information exists; no much larger clone differs at one position. Moderately to severely active disease, a Clinical Activity Score of at least 3, a NOSPECS grade of at least 4, and a duration under 3 months were present in ophthalmopathy patients. Patients with uncontrolled infections, other autoimmune diseases, pregnancy or lactation were excluded. Clinical symptoms, serum thyroxine and TRAb, thyroid ultrasound, and orbital computed tomography formed the basis for the diagnoses. PBMCs were isolated from about 10 ml of fresh peripheral blood by Ficoll-Paque density gradient centrifugation. Total RNA was extracted using Trizol reagent, and RNA quality was assessed on an Agilent 2100 Bioanalyzer. According to the germline V gene (reference sequence), CDR1 reads LNHDA and CDR2 reads SQIVND. Counted from cysteine to phenylalanine, this CDR3 has 16 amino acids. Only the CDR3 DNA is retained, 48 bases long and in frame from the first base. The V and J ends are trimmed by 0 bases and 2 bases, leaving 14 bases between them.

The origin of this receptor is a woman aged 25 to 45 with Graves' ophthalmopathy. The sequence links TRBV19 to TRBJ2-7; matching of 5 bases hints at TRBD2 as the D gene. Sequencing input: blood. The DNA sequence follows: TGTGCCAGTAGTATAGATCGTCGTATCGGGACCTACGAGCAGTACTTC. Its amino acids are CASSIDRRIGTYEQYF.